A selection of T cell receptor beta chains follows, all from one sample in a study of blood T cell repertoires in COVID-19. TCRdb's table, derived via immunoSEQ multiplex PCR, lists solely in-frame clones and lacks some. The table has 43,000 or so clones, around nine tenths seen once. Sample: peripheral blood. The receptors were gathered from a man aged 60-69 years with active or convalescent COVID-19. CDR3s include the opening cysteine and the closing phenylalanine or tryptophan. Each record gives: J gene, V gene, CDR3 protein.

>TRBJ2-7|TRBV6-6
CASSSPTASYEQYF
>TRBJ2-1|TRBV29-1
CSVEPHLAGGDNEQFF
>TRBJ2-7|TRBV14
CASSRIRTASYEQYF
>TRBJ2-5|TRBV3-1/TRBV3-2
CASSQEFERGGPSLETQYF
>TRBJ2-3|TRBV27
CASSYTGGGTQYF
>TRBJ1-1|TRBV2
CASSELGGDTEAFF
>TRBJ1-1|TRBV28
CASTLTTNTEAFF
>TRBJ2-3|TRBV29-1
CSVDRVGDTQYF
>TRBJ1-1|TRBV7-3
CASSSNSDRSTEAFF
>TRBJ2-2|TRBV3-1/TRBV3-2
CASSPGVVGELFF
>TRBJ1-4|TRBV19
CASSVGGSNEKLFF
>TRBJ1-1|TRBV5-4
CASSLGGGLNTEAFF
>TRBJ1-2|TRBV19
CASSIGQIYGYTF
>TRBJ2-7|TRBV3-1/TRBV3-2
CASSQVWAGEYEQYF
>TRBJ1-3|TRBV30
CAWSTGSGNTIYF